One sample yielded the 13 T cell receptor beta chains listed below, sequenced in a study of blood T cells in healthy people across ages (dated by TCRdb to the mid-2010s). Libraries were made using 5' RACE. The listed sequencing device is Illumina HiSeq 2500. The second PCR ran for about 6 to 12 cycles and used a J-beta primer mix along with a sample-barcoded 5' primer. TCRdb reprocessed the public reads (quality trimming at Q25 with fastp, clone calling with MiXCR) and kept in-frame beta chains. Each CDR3 protein gets just one entry, which takes the most common genes and DNA from the rows behind it. The sample contains roughly 2 million distinct CDR3 sequences, roughly 52% of them found a single time. The top ten hold approximately 2.1% of the sample. Sequencing used blood. These receptors all come from a woman between 40 and 50 years old in good health.

This chain links TRBV7-2 with TRBJ1-2, with a weak D call TRBD1 (5 bases). Trimming stripped 4 bases from V and 4 bases from J, with 19 bases between. The CDR3 extends over 16 amino acids. The germline V gene has CDR1 SGHTA and CDR2 FQGNSA. CDR3 region: CASSSKRGEGAYGYTF. The DNA of the CDR3 is TGTGCCAGCAGCTCCAAGCGGGGTGAAGGGGCCTATGGCTACACCTTC.

This clonotype was seen only a few times. This rearrangement joins TRBV5-1 to TRBJ2-3, with TRBD2 matching 12 bases. The V gene's germline CDR1 is SGHRS and CDR2 YFSETQ. The CDR3 runs to 14 residues. After removal of 7 bases from V and 5 bases from J, the junction contained 5 bases not matched to a gene. This chain's CDR3 is CASGLAGYRDTQYF. CDR3 in DNA: TGCGCCAGCGGACTAGCGGGGTATAGAGATACGCAGTATTTT. Drawing the rest from reference TRBV5-1 and TRBJ2-3, the complete variable domain is KAGVTQTPRYLIKTRGQQVTLSCSPISGHRSVSWYQQTPGQGLQFLFEYFSETQRNKGNFPGRFSGRQFSNSRSEMNVSTLELGDSALYLCASGLAGYRDTQYFGPGTRLTVL.

Points on this clonotype: A read error may account for a junction end that differs from germline. The rearrangement links TRBV7-9 to TRBJ2-1; 8 nucleotides agree with TRBD2. The CDR3 spans 16 residues. CDR1 is SEHNR and CDR2 is FQNEAQ in the germline V gene (reference sequence). The CDR3 DNA follows: TGTGCCAGCGGCCAACCTCCTAGCGGGCTCTACAATGAGCAGTTATTC. This codes for CASGQPPSGLYNEQLF.

This chain uses TRBV24-1 with TRBJ2-1, with 11 bases that match TRBD2. The trim removed 3 bases at V and 4 bases at J, leaving 4 bases unmatched. There are 16 residues in the CDR3. Germline CDR1 KGHDR, CDR2 SFDVKD. CDR3 nucleotide sequence: TGTGCCACCAGTGATGGCGGGACTAGCGGATACAATGAGCAGTTCTTC. The encoded protein is CATSDGGTSGYNEQFF.

This chain links TRBV5-1 with TRBJ2-7, with D uncertain. This CDR3 spans 12 amino acids. The germline V gene encodes CDR1 SGHRS and CDR2 YFSETQ. Trimming removed 4 bases at V and 6 bases at J, with 11 bases between. CDR3 sequence: CASSEDLSEQYF. Written as DNA, the CDR3 is TGCGCCAGCAGCGAGGACCTGAGCGAGCAGTACTTC.

V gene TRBV21-1 combines with J gene TRBJ1-6; no DNA check was done on the table's D call, TRBD1. TRBV21-1 is deemed a pseudogene. The CDR3 totals 19 residues. CDR3 DNA: TGTGCCAGCAGCGCCCAAAGACTACTGACAGGGGAGGTGGCTTCACCCCTCCACTTT. Its translation is CASSAQRLLTGEVASPLHF.

The rearrangement links TRBV12-3 or TRBV12-4 to TRBJ2-4, with a tentative D call TRBD2 (5 bases). V lost 6 bases and J 7 bases, leaving 19 bases between the germline ends. There are 15 residues in the CDR3. CDR3 nucleotides: TGTGCCAGCAGACCCGCTCGCGTCCCGGGGAACATTCAGTACTTC. This codes for CASRPARVPGNIQYF.

This clonotype was recorded a few times. This chain connects TRBV11-1 to TRBJ2-5, with TRBD1 as a possible D gene (6 bases). The ends were cut back, 1 base at V and 2 bases at J, with 14 bases in the middle. CDR3 size: 16 residues. CDR1 and CDR2 from the germline V gene are SGHAT and FQDESV (reference sequence). CDR3 region: CASSLEAGTLQETQYF. DNA of the CDR3: TGTGCCAGCAGCTTAGAGGCCGGGACACTACAAGAGACCCAGTACTTC.

This clonotype was seen more than once but under ten times. The chain couples TRBV27 to TRBJ2-4, with D tentatively TRBD1 or TRBD2 (5 bases each). This CDR3 is built from 17 residues. V was trimmed by 4 bases and J by 0 bases, leaving 16 bases between them. Germline V gene data show CDR1 as MNHEY and CDR2 as SMNVEV (reference sequence). CDR3 region: CASSYGAGPLAKNIQYF. DNA of the CDR3: TGTGCCAGCAGTTACGGGGCAGGACCTCTAGCCAAAAACATTCAGTACTTC.

The chain couples TRBV20-1 to TRBJ2-5; D may be TRBD2 (6 bases). Judging by the DNA end, TRBJ2-7 fits better; the J call may be wrong. The germline V gene encodes CDR1 DFQATT and CDR2 SNEGSKA (reference sequence). The length of the CDR3 is 12 residues. Here the CDR3 reads CSAQQDYYEQYF. For the CDR3, the DNA is TGCAGTGCCCAACAGGACTACTACGAGCAGTACTTC.

This rearrangement joins TRBV20-1 to TRBJ2-4, with no clear D. The CDR3 is 13 residues long. V was cut by 2 bases and J by 9 bases, with 14 bases left in between. Per the germline V gene, CDR1 is DFQATT and CDR2 is SNEGSKA (reference sequence). The CDR3 loop is CSARQRTFRIQYF. The CDR3 DNA sequence: TGCAGTGCTAGACAAAGGACCTTTCGCATTCAGTACTTC.

This clonotype was seen more than once but under ten times. The chain has TRBV4-3 and TRBJ2-7, with unresolved D. Germline assignment: CDR1 LGHNA and CDR2 YSLEER. The length of the CDR3 is 15 residues. Trimming pared 0 bases from V and 0 bases from J, leaving 9 bases between. In DNA form, the CDR3 reads TGCGCCAGCAGCCAAGATGCAGGCAGCTCCTACGAGCAGTACTTC. Translated, it gives CASSQDAGSSYEQYF.

This clonotype showed up just once. This sequence joins TRBV7-2 and TRBJ2-3; D is possibly TRBD1 (6 bases). Germline-derived CDR1 and CDR2 are SGHTA and FQGNSA. This CDR3 has 17 amino acids. Deletions cut 5 bases from V and 1 base from J, with 19 bases between. The CDR3 coding sequence is TGTGCCAGCAGCCCCGCCGGACGAGGGGGAGGCACAGATACGCAGTATTTT. This sequence encodes CASSPAGRGGGTDTQYF.